This T cell receptor (beta chain) came from a study of CD8 T cells in ankylosing spondylitis (dated by TCRdb to about 2017). Regarding the complete study: To find TCR variants linked to disease, the study profiled T cell receptor beta repertoires in ankylosing spondylitis patients and healthy donors. Peripheral blood samples were taken, and synovial fluid was additionally collected from ankylosing spondylitis patients. In total, the full study cohort was made up of 100 to 140 healthy donors and more than 20 ankylosing spondylitis patients.

Results the study describes overall, beyond this receptor: Some of the motif variants had been reported before in the synovial fluid and blood of reactive arthritis patients, a finding that suggests common disease-initiation mechanisms. The disease-linked clones showed a CD8+ phenotype and occurred at relatively low frequencies in peripheral blood. Blood from ankylosing spondylitis patients appeared to be characterized by a TCR beta motif made up of under 10 highly homologous amino acid variants. According to the report, matched synovial fluid samples from ankylosing spondylitis patients were significantly enriched for the disease-linked clones.

Concerning this clonotype: The target of this receptor is not known. Base qualities are not provided; no much larger clone lies one nucleotide away.

The sequencer was an Illumina HiSeq 2500. Quantitative 5'-RACE with molecular barcodes was the method used to prepare the TCR beta libraries. Per the original workflow: A new computational method based on a probabilistic model of VDJ rearrangement was used to identify disease-linked TCR variants. TCRdb reprocessing: public reads trimmed at Q25 with fastp, clones called with MiXCR, in-frame beta chains kept. Entries that share a CDR3 protein sequence are merged under the most common genes and DNA. The V and J calls and clone size come from TCRdb's table, not from the authors' own analysis. This sample comprises some 800,000 distinct CDR3 sequences, 10% to 15% of them detected only once. Together, the top ten hold less than 0.65% of the sample. CDR1 and CDR2, looked up from the germline V gene (reference sequence), are DFQATT and SNEGSKA. V loses 6 bases, J loses 6 bases, and the germline ends lie 18 bases apart. The CDR3 sequence holds 13 residues, the cysteine and phenylalanine included. Solely the CDR3 DNA is kept, with 39 bases framed from the first base.

The sequence was collected from a male donor with ankylosing spondylitis. The sequenced sample was blood, either unsorted or a sorted T cell fraction (not recorded which). The V gene is TRBV20-1 and the J gene is TRBJ2-7; no D gene is confidently identified. Here is the DNA: TGCAGTGCCCCGGAAGTAAATCGAGGCGAGCAGTACTTC. This codes for CSAPEVNRGEQYF.